Below, 5 T cell receptor beta chains from the same sample are listed, as sequenced in a study of shared clonotypes between healthy human individuals. TCRdb keeps only in-frame clones here, not all; method: immunoSEQ multiplex PCR. This table has fewer than 650,000 clones, 76% appearing once. Input material: PBMCs. These receptors were obtained from a woman aged 35 to 49 in good health. Some clones in this sample may be carry-over from other donors' samples.

The rearrangement uses TRBV28 and TRBJ2-7, with TRBD1 matching 8 bases. V lost 6 bases and J lost 2; bases outside the gene matches: 9. The CDR3 runs 15 residues. CDR1 and CDR2 (germline): MDHEN, SYDVKM. The CDR3 sequence: CASRDDRGLTYEQYF. The CDR3 DNA follows: TGTGCCAGCAGGGACGACAGGGGTTTAACCTACGAGCAGTACTTC.

V is TRBV7-6 and J is TRBJ2-7, with 8 bases aligning to TRBD2. The CDR3 sequence is 14 residues long. Germline lookup yields CDR1 SGHVS and CDR2 FNYEAQ. V shed 1 base, J shed 3 bases, and the junction held 2 bases outside the gene matches. The chain's CDR3 is CASSLGSGNYEQYF. As DNA, the CDR3 is TGTGCCAGCAGCTTAGGTAGCGGGAACTACGAGCAGTACTTC.

The chain is built from TRBV5-5 and TRBJ2-5; 9 bases align to TRBD2. From germline, CDR1 is SGHKS and CDR2 YYEKEE (reference sequence). With 4 bases clipped from V and 5 bases from J, the junction kept 9 bases outside the gene matches. This CDR3 is 15 amino acids long. The CDR3 here is CASSILAGAPETQYF. The CDR3 DNA follows: TGTGCCAGCAGCATCTTAGCGGGAGCTCCCGAGACCCAGTACTTC. The complete variable domain, with remaining parts taken from reference TRBV5-5 and TRBJ2-5, reads DAGVTQSPTHLIKTRGQQVTLRCSPISGHKSVSWYQQVLGQGPQFIFQYYEKEERGRGNFPDRFSARQFPNYSSELNVNALLLGDSALYLCASSILAGAPETQYFGPGTRLLVL.

This chain uses TRBV5-1 with TRBJ2-7; 8 nucleotides agree with TRBD1. Germline CDR1 SGHRS, CDR2 YFSETQ. The CDR3 length is 13 residues. With 2 bases clipped from V and 6 bases from J, the junction kept 4 bases outside the gene matches. The CDR3 nucleotides read TGCGCCAGCAGCTTTCCAGGGGGCAGCGAGCAGTACTTC. Amino acids: CASSFPGGSEQYF.

The chain joins TRBV9 to TRBJ2-7; the match to TRBD2 covers 9 bases. Losses at the gene ends were 5 bases for V and 5 bases for J; bases not matched to a gene: 11. Germline V gives CDR1 SGDLS, CDR2 YYNGEE. The CDR3 extends over 15 amino acids. In DNA, the CDR3 is TGTGCCAGCAGTCCTAGCGGGATTTACGGGAACGAGCAGTACTTC. It is translated as CASSPSGIYGNEQYF.